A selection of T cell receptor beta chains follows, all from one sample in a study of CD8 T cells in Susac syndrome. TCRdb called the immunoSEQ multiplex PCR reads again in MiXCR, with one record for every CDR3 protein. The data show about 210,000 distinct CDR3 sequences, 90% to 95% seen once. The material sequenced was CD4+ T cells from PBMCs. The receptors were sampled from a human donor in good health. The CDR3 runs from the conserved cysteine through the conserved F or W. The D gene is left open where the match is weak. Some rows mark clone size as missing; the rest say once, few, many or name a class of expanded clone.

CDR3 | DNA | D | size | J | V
CSVNAPGTENTGELFF | TGCAGCGTTAACGCTCCCGGGACGGAGAACACCGGGGAGCTGTTTTTT | - | - | TRBJ2-2 | TRBV29-1
CASSQEGGPARGAFF | TGTGCCAGCAGCCAAGAAGGGGGACCCGCCCGTGGAGCTTTCTTT | - | - | TRBJ1-1 | TRBV14
CASSLGSTDTGELFF | TGTGCCAGCAGCTTGGGTAGCACTGACACCGGGGAGCTGTTTTTT | - | - | TRBJ2-2 | TRBV7-9
CASRATGRDTEAFF | TGTGCCAGCAGAGCAACAGGACGAGACACTGAAGCTTTCTTT | - | - | TRBJ1-1 | TRBV6-1
CASSNAVLGGYTF | TGTGCCAGCAGCAACGCTGTCTTGGGAGGCTACACCTTC | - | once | TRBJ1-2 | TRBV3-1
CASSQSADTEAFF | TGTGCCAGCAGCCAAAGCGCCGACACTGAAGCTTTCTTT | - | - | TRBJ1-1 | TRBV3-1
CASSAPRGGTNTGELFF | TGTGCCAGCAGCGCCCCACGAGGCGGGACGAACACCGGGGAGCTGTTTTTT | - | - | TRBJ2-2 | TRBV7-9
CAGQGWRGTTDTQYF | TGTGCGGGCCAGGGGTGGAGGGGCACCACAGATACGCAGTATTTT | - | - | TRBJ2-3 | TRBV30
CSARTANGYTF | TGCAGTGCTAGAACAGCTAACGGCTACACCTTC | - | - | TRBJ1-2 | TRBV20-1
CASSPRWRQGSVQDGYTF | TGCGCCAGCAGCCCCCGCTGGCGACAGGGGTCTGTTCAGGATGGCTACACCTTC | TRBD1 | - | TRBJ1-2 | TRBV4-1
CASSLAPTEDGYTF | TGTGCCAGCAGCTTAGCCCCTACAGAGGATGGCTACACCTTC | - | - | TRBJ1-2 | TRBV7-8
CASSPKGGIGHNQPQHF | TGTGCCAGCTCACCAAAAGGGGGGATAGGGCACAATCAGCCCCAGCATTTT | - | - | TRBJ1-5 | TRBV18
CASKEGLEGYTF | TGTGCCAGCAAGGAGGGACTAGAGGGCTACACCTTC | - | - | TRBJ1-2 | TRBV5-4
CAWNLRGGDEKLFF | TGTGCCTGGAACCTCAGGGGTGGGGATGAAAAACTGTTTTTT | - | - | TRBJ1-4 | TRBV30
CAWSAPDRGQSYGYTF | TGTGCCTGGAGTGCCCCGGACAGGGGGCAAAGCTATGGCTACACCTTC | TRBD1 | - | TRBJ1-2 | TRBV30
CASGLAITDTQYF | TGTGCCAGCGGGCTAGCGATCACAGATACGCAGTATTTT | - | - | TRBJ2-3 | TRBV3-1
CASSPPAGLPETQYF | TGTGCCAGCAGCCCCCCGGCGGGACTACCAGAGACCCAGTACTTC | TRBD2 | - | TRBJ2-5 | TRBV11-2
CASSQDRGGVDTQYF | TGCGCCAGCAGCCAAGATCGGGGGGGAGTGGATACGCAGTATTTT | TRBD2 | - | TRBJ2-3 | TRBV4-3
CASSFPPGQRNQPQHF | TGTGCCAGTAGTTTCCCACCGGGACAGCGCAATCAGCCCCAGCATTTT | TRBD1 | - | TRBJ1-5 | TRBV19
CSAQLAGGSYEQYF | TGCAGTGCCCAACTAGCGGGGGGGTCCTACGAGCAGTATTTC | TRBD2 | - | TRBJ2-7 | TRBV20-1
CSARTGTNTGELFF | TGCAGTGCTAGAACAGGGACAAACACCGGGGAGCTGTTTTTT | - | - | TRBJ2-2 | TRBV20-1
CAISPQYQETQYF | TGTGCCATCAGCCCACAGTACCAAGAGACCCAGTACTTC | - | - | TRBJ2-5 | TRBV10-3
CASSLNRGPFGYTF | TGTGCCAGCAGCTTGAACAGGGGGCCGTTTGGCTACACCTTC | TRBD1 | - | TRBJ1-2 | TRBV7-2
CASSVITGELFF | TGTGCCAGCAGCGTGATCACCGGGGAGCTGTTTTTT | - | once | TRBJ2-2 | TRBV9
CASSLERAGEAFF | TGTGCCAGCAGCTTAGAGCGAGCAGGCGAAGCTTTCTTT | - | - | TRBJ1-1 | TRBV11-2